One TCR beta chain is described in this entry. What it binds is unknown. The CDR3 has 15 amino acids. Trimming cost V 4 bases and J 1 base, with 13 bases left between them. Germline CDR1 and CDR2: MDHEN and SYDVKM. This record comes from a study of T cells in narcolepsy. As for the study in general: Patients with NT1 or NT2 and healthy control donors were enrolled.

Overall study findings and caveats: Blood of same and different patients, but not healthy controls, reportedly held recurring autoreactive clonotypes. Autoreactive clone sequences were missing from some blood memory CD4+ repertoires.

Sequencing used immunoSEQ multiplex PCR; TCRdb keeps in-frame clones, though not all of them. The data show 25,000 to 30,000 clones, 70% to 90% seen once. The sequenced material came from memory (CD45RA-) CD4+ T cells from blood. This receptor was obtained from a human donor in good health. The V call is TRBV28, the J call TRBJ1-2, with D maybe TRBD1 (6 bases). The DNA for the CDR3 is TGTGCCAGCAGTTCCGGGACACAGTTTAACTATGGCTACACCTTC. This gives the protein CASSSGTQFNYGYTF.